This T cell receptor beta chain is from a study of shared clonotypes between healthy human individuals. The CDR3 is 14 amino acids. The V and J ends lost 8 bases and 1 base respectively, with 14 bases between them. Per the germline V gene, CDR1 is MNHEY and CDR2 is SVGAGI. Concerning this clone itself: Its antigen is still unknown.

Splitting of CD4+ cells produced CD45RA+ naive and CD45RA-negative memory subsets. Study-wide results and limits: Sequencing depth was expected to influence donor clonotype sharing. Among non-shared clonotypes, generation probabilities were lower than among those shared by all four donors.

This table comes from immunoSEQ multiplex PCR, and its TCRdb copy is limited to in-frame clones, with some not included. The sample has hundreds of thousands of clones, 74% seen once. The sequence came from a man aged 25-45 years in good health. The sample was memory CD4+ T cells sorted from blood. Subset here: CD45RA-negative fraction. This chain connects TRBV6-5 to TRBJ1-1; TRBD1 is a possible D gene (5 bases). CDR3 sequence reads: CASGDPMGNTEAFF. The CDR3 coding sequence is TGTGCCAGCGGGGACCCGATGGGGAACACTGAAGCTTTCTTT.